These 30 T cell receptor beta chains came from one sample sequenced in a study of identical twins. TCRdb passed the 5' RACE reads through MiXCR, listing each CDR3 protein once. The sample lists approximately 260,000 distinct CDR3 sequences; more than 13% were seen once. Specimen: memory (CD45RO+) T cells sorted from blood. The receptors were gathered from a woman aged 18-30 years in good health.

About this clonotype itself: At one boundary the junction diverges from the germline segment, which might be a read error. V is TRBV3-1 and J is TRBJ2-2, with a tentative D call TRBD2 (5 bases). Germline lookup yields CDR1 LGHDT and CDR2 YNNKEL (reference sequence). The CDR3 is 13 amino acids. CDR3 nucleotide sequence: TGTGCCAGCAGCCAAGGGAGAACCGGGGAGCTGATTTTT. Translation gives CASSQGRTGELIF.

This chain joins TRBV7-2 and TRBJ2-3; D perhaps matches TRBD2 (7 bases). This CDR3 has 16 residues. V was cut by 6 bases and J by 3 bases, with 19 bases left in between. The V gene's germline CDR1 is SGHTA and CDR2 FQGNSA. CDR3: CASSPARGAFTDTQYF. CDR3 in DNA: TGTGCCAGCAGTCCCGCCCGGGGGGCCTTTACAGATACGCAGTATTTT. The full variable domain, rest sourced from reference TRBV7-2 and TRBJ2-3, is GAGVSQSPSNKVTEKGKDVELRCDPISGHTALYWYRQSLGQGLEFLIYFQGNSAPDKSGLPSDRFSAERTGGSVSTLTIQRTQQEDSAVYLCASSPARGAFTDTQYFGPGTRLTVL.

This clonotype occurred a few times. The chain joins TRBV6-1 to TRBJ2-5; 7 bases match TRBD1. The V and J ends lost 7 bases and 1 base, in that order; junction bases with no gene match: 6. This CDR3 is 14 amino acids long. Looked up from germline, CDR1 is MNHNS and CDR2 is SASEGT. CDR3 loop: CASTPNRGQETQYF. CDR3 DNA sequence: TGTGCCAGCACACCCAACAGGGGCCAAGAGACCCAGTACTTC.

The rearrangement uses TRBV9 and TRBJ1-2, with TRBD1 identical over 9 bases. The trim removed 7 bases at V and 8 bases at J, leaving 12 bases unmatched. This CDR3 has 14 residues. Germline V CDR1 and CDR2: SGDLS, YYNGEE. CDR3 in DNA: TGTGCCAGCTCGCCCGGGACAGGGACGTGGGGCTACACCTTC. As protein: CASSPGTGTWGYTF.

The CDR3 reads CASSSLRGEQYF. CDR3 in DNA: TGTGCCAGCAGTTCGCTGCGGGGTGAGCAGTACTTC. The chain is built from TRBV28 and TRBJ2-7, with a possible D match to TRBD2 (6 bases). The CDR3 runs 12 residues. Germline V gene sequence: CDR1 MDHEN, CDR2 SYDVKM. The germline V and J ends were trimmed by 4 bases and 7 bases, with 11 bases remaining between them.

This clonotype was seen only once. The chain uses TRBV4-3 and TRBJ2-3, with TRBD2 as a possible D gene (5 bases). V lost 1 base, J lost 5 bases, and 10 bases lay in between. Looked up from germline, CDR1 is LGHNA and CDR2 is YSLEER. This CDR3 has 14 amino acids. The CDR3 here is CASSQVNRGDTQYF. CDR3 DNA: TGCGCCAGCAGCCAAGTTAACCGGGGAGATACGCAGTATTTT.

This clonotype was observed a handful of times. The chain couples TRBV7-9 to TRBJ2-1; D remains ambiguous. Germline CDR1 and CDR2: SEHNR and FQNEAQ (reference sequence). Trimming cost V 3 bases and J 8 bases, with 8 bases left between them. This CDR3 spans 12 amino acids. This chain's CDR3 is CASSFAQYEQFF. DNA of the CDR3: TGTGCCAGCAGCTTTGCGCAGTATGAGCAGTTCTTC.

This clonotype was observed a few times. The chain's CDR3 is CASSLSVGRGSTDTQYF. CDR3 bases: TGTGCCAGCAGCTTATCGGTTGGACGGGGTAGCACAGATACGCAGTATTTT. The V and J genes are TRBV7-9 and TRBJ2-3, with D maybe TRBD2 (5 bases). V gave up 2 bases and J gave up 0 bases, with 15 bases separating them. Germline-derived CDR1 and CDR2 are SEHNR and FQNEAQ (reference sequence). The CDR3 consists of 17 residues.

The V call is TRBV14, the J call TRBJ2-3, with D unresolved. V was trimmed by 1 base and J by 5 bases, leaving 10 bases between them. The CDR3 loop spans 14 amino acids. Looked up from germline, CDR1 is SGHDN and CDR2 is FVKESK. The CDR3 DNA reads TGTGCCAGCAGCCAAGCACGGTCGGAAGATACGCAGTATTTT. Its protein is CASSQARSEDTQYF.

The V gene is TRBV29-1, the J gene TRBJ1-2; D is ambiguous. CDR1 is SQVTM and CDR2 is ANQGSEA in the germline V gene. Trimming took off 3 bases at V and 2 bases at J, with 4 bases between the two ends. There are 11 residues in the CDR3. The CDR3 sequence is CSVDGNYGYTF. For the CDR3, the DNA is TGCAGCGTTGACGGGAACTATGGCTACACCTTC.

The table lists this clonotype with a few counts. This sequence joins TRBV20-1 and TRBJ1-5; D is uncertain. Germline lookup yields CDR1 DFQATT and CDR2 SNEGSKA (reference sequence). This CDR3 comprises 12 residues. V was shortened by 5 bases and J by 7 bases, with 12 bases between the two germline ends. CDR3 region: CSARPLGQPQHF. The CDR3 bases are TGCAGTGCTCGGCCGTTGGGGCAGCCCCAGCATTTT.

The V gene is TRBV2, the J gene TRBJ2-7; D uncertain. The ends were cut back, 2 bases at V and 3 bases at J, with 11 bases in the middle. Germline CDR1 SNHLY, CDR2 FYNNEI. This CDR3 contains 14 residues. The CDR3 region has the DNA TGTGCCAGCAGTGAACTTGTGTTGGGCTACGAGCAGTACTTC. Translation gives CASSELVLGYEQYF.

The V call is TRBV7-9, the J call TRBJ2-1; D not resolved. Germline V gene data show CDR1 as SEHNR and CDR2 as FQNEAQ (reference sequence). The CDR3 runs to 13 residues. V was pared by 5 bases and J by 0 bases, with 5 bases between. CDR3 in DNA: TGTGCCAGCAGCACTGTCTCCTACAATGAGCAGTTCTTC. Residues: CASSTVSYNEQFF.

There are a few counts of this clonotype. This rearrangement joins TRBV29-1 to TRBJ2-7; 10 nucleotides match TRBD1. V dropped 8 bases and J dropped 6; count of bases not matched to a gene: 7. This CDR3 is 12 amino acids long. The germline gives CDR1 SQVTM, CDR2 ANQGSEA. In DNA form, the CDR3 reads TGCAGCATACGACAGGGGGCTTCCGAGCAGTACTTC. This encodes CSIRQGASEQYF.

This clonotype appeared a few times. CDR3 coding DNA: TGTGCCAGCGGGCGACAGGGCGCTATGGGAGAGACCCAGTACTTC. Protein sequence: CASGRQGAMGETQYF. This chain joins TRBV2 and TRBJ2-5; 7 bases line up with TRBD1. The CDR3 contains 15 residues. Germline CDR1 SNHLY, CDR2 FYNNEI. Trimming removed 8 bases from V and 4 bases from J; junction bases left unmatched: 13.

This clonotype was counted many times. V gene TRBV11-2 combines with J gene TRBJ1-1; the match to TRBD1 covers 8 bases. CDR3 length equals 12 residues. V trimming: 4 bases; J trimming: 8 bases; junction bases outside the gene matches: 3. Germline V gives CDR1 SGHAT, CDR2 FQNNGV. CDR3 loop: CASSSRDREAFF. The CDR3 DNA follows: TGTGCCAGCAGCTCCCGGGACAGGGAAGCTTTCTTT.

This clonotype has at least ten counts. The genes are TRBV12-3 or TRBV12-4 and TRBJ2-1; no reliable D call. The CDR3 is 14 amino acids. Trimming took off 3 bases at V and 4 bases at J, with 10 bases between the two ends. The CDR3 spells CASSLGITYNEQFF. The CDR3 region has the DNA TGTGCCAGCAGTTTGGGGATTACATACAATGAGCAGTTCTTC.

V and J are TRBV20-1 and TRBJ2-1; 7 nucleotides line up with TRBD2. Germline lookup yields CDR1 DFQATT and CDR2 SNEGSKA (reference sequence). CDR3 size: 16 residues. J lost 4 bases, V lost 7 bases, and 16 bases had no gene match. The CDR3 protein is CSGVGGGPKLYNEQFF. The CDR3 bases are TGCAGTGGAGTGGGGGGAGGGCCAAAGCTTTACAATGAGCAGTTCTTC.

This clonotype was detected only a few times. The chain combines TRBV5-4 with TRBJ1-1; TRBD1 matches at 7 bases. The germline V gene encodes CDR1 SGHNT and CDR2 YYREEE (reference sequence). The V segment lost 4 bases and the J segment 1 base; nucleotides outside the gene matches: 10. This CDR3 spans 16 amino acids. CDR3 nucleotide sequence: TGTGCCAGCAGCCGACGTCAGGGACAGCCGAACACTGAAGCTTTCTTT. Residues: CASSRRQGQPNTEAFF.

This clonotype was detected ten times or more. This chain uses TRBV5-6 with TRBJ2-3; no firm D call. Trimming stripped 4 bases from V and 0 bases from J, with 9 bases between. This CDR3 is 14 amino acids long. The germline V gene has CDR1 SGHDT and CDR2 YYEEEE. CDR3 in DNA: TGTGCCAGCAGCAGACGGGCTAGCACAGATACGCAGTATTTT. As protein: CASSRRASTDTQYF.

V gene TRBV7-3 combines with J gene TRBJ1-1; D unresolved. Trimming removed 4 bases at V and 3 bases at J, with 9 bases between. Per germline, CDR1 SGHTA and CDR2 FQGTGA. The CDR3 runs 13 residues. CDR3 in amino acids: CASSSDRYTEAFF. The CDR3 DNA reads TGTGCCAGCAGCTCCGACCGTTACACTGAAGCTTTCTTT.

J is TRBJ2-1 and V is TRBV20-1, with 7 bases identical to TRBD2. The CDR3 spans 14 residues. The V segment lost 7 bases and the J segment 10 bases; nucleotides outside the gene matches: 16. Per the germline V gene, CDR1 is DFQATT and CDR2 is SNEGSKA (reference sequence). CDR3 coding DNA: TGCAGTGGTTTCTACTGGGGCGGGAGAGCGGAGCAGTTCTTC. It yields the protein CSGFYWGGRAEQFF.

The V call is TRBV7-9, the J call TRBJ2-3; TRBD1 is a possible D gene (5 bases). This CDR3 has 15 residues. Germline lookup yields CDR1 SEHNR and CDR2 FQNEAQ (reference sequence). Trimming left V 4 bases short and J 4 bases short, with 15 bases between. The CDR3 nucleotides read TGTGCCAGCAGCTACTACAGGCCTGAGGCAGATACGCAGTATTTT. This encodes CASSYYRPEADTQYF.

This clonotype was detected only a few times. The V call is TRBV20-1, the J call TRBJ2-3; possibly TRBD2 for D (5 bases). The V gene's germline CDR1 is DFQATT and CDR2 SNEGSKA (reference sequence). V was clipped by 3 bases and J by 4 bases, with 26 bases between them. There are 18 residues in the CDR3. Here the CDR3 reads CSASRWSSDPAKPDTQYF. CDR3 DNA: TGCAGTGCTAGTCGGTGGAGTAGCGACCCGGCAAAGCCAGATACGCAGTATTTT.

This clonotype was observed a few times. The V and J genes are TRBV6-1 and TRBJ2-4; D gene uncertain. This CDR3 is 14 amino acids long. The germline V and J ends were trimmed by 2 bases and 0 bases, with 5 bases remaining between them. CDR1 is MNHNS and CDR2 is SASEGT in the germline V gene. The CDR3 spells CASSEREAKNIQYF. CDR3 coding DNA: TGTGCCAGCAGTGAACGAGAAGCCAAAAACATTCAGTACTTC.

This chain uses TRBV7-8 with TRBJ1-1; TRBD1 matches at 7 bases. The CDR3 sequence is 13 residues long. V lost 2 bases, J lost 5 bases, and 2 bases stayed unmatched. Germline CDR1 is SGHVS and CDR2 is FQNEAQ. The CDR3: CASSLRGQTEAFF. The CDR3 DNA follows: TGTGCCAGCAGCTTAAGGGGGCAAACTGAAGCTTTCTTT.

The sample holds many counts of this clonotype. The rearrangement uses TRBV5-1 and TRBJ2-1, with 12 positions matching TRBD2. V lost 5 bases, J lost 10 bases, and 10 bases stayed unmatched. The CDR3 is 15 residues long. Germline-derived CDR1 and CDR2 are SGHRS and YFSETQ. DNA of the CDR3: TGCGCCAGCAGGGAGGTTACTAGCGGGAGGAGGGAGCAGTTCTTC. Its translation: CASREVTSGRREQFF.

This clonotype appeared a few times. The chain recombines TRBV5-1 with TRBJ1-3; D ambiguous. Per the germline V gene, CDR1 is SGHRS and CDR2 is YFSETQ. The germline V and J ends were trimmed by 2 bases and 0 bases, with 6 bases remaining between them. The CDR3 has 14 residues. DNA for the CDR3: TGCGCCAGCAGCTTATCAAACTCTGGAAACACCATATATTTT. Amino acids: CASSLSNSGNTIYF.

This sequence joins TRBV6-2 or TRBV6-3 and TRBJ2-7; D ambiguous. Per germline, CDR1 MNHEY and CDR2 SVGEGT. CDR3 length equals 11 residues. V was cut by 3 bases and J by 5 bases, with 5 bases left in between. The CDR3 region has the DNA TGTGCCAGCAGTTATGTCGACGAGCAGTACTTC. It yields the protein CASSYVDEQYF.

The chain employs TRBV4-3 and TRBJ1-1; D not resolved. The CDR3 sequence is 15 residues long. The V gene's germline CDR1 is LGHNA and CDR2 YSLEER. With 2 bases removed from V and 5 bases from J, the gap between germline ends came to 15 bases. CDR3 bases: TGCGCCAGCAGCCAACGGGGAATGGGTCGGACTGAAGCTTTCTTT. Its translation is CASSQRGMGRTEAFF.